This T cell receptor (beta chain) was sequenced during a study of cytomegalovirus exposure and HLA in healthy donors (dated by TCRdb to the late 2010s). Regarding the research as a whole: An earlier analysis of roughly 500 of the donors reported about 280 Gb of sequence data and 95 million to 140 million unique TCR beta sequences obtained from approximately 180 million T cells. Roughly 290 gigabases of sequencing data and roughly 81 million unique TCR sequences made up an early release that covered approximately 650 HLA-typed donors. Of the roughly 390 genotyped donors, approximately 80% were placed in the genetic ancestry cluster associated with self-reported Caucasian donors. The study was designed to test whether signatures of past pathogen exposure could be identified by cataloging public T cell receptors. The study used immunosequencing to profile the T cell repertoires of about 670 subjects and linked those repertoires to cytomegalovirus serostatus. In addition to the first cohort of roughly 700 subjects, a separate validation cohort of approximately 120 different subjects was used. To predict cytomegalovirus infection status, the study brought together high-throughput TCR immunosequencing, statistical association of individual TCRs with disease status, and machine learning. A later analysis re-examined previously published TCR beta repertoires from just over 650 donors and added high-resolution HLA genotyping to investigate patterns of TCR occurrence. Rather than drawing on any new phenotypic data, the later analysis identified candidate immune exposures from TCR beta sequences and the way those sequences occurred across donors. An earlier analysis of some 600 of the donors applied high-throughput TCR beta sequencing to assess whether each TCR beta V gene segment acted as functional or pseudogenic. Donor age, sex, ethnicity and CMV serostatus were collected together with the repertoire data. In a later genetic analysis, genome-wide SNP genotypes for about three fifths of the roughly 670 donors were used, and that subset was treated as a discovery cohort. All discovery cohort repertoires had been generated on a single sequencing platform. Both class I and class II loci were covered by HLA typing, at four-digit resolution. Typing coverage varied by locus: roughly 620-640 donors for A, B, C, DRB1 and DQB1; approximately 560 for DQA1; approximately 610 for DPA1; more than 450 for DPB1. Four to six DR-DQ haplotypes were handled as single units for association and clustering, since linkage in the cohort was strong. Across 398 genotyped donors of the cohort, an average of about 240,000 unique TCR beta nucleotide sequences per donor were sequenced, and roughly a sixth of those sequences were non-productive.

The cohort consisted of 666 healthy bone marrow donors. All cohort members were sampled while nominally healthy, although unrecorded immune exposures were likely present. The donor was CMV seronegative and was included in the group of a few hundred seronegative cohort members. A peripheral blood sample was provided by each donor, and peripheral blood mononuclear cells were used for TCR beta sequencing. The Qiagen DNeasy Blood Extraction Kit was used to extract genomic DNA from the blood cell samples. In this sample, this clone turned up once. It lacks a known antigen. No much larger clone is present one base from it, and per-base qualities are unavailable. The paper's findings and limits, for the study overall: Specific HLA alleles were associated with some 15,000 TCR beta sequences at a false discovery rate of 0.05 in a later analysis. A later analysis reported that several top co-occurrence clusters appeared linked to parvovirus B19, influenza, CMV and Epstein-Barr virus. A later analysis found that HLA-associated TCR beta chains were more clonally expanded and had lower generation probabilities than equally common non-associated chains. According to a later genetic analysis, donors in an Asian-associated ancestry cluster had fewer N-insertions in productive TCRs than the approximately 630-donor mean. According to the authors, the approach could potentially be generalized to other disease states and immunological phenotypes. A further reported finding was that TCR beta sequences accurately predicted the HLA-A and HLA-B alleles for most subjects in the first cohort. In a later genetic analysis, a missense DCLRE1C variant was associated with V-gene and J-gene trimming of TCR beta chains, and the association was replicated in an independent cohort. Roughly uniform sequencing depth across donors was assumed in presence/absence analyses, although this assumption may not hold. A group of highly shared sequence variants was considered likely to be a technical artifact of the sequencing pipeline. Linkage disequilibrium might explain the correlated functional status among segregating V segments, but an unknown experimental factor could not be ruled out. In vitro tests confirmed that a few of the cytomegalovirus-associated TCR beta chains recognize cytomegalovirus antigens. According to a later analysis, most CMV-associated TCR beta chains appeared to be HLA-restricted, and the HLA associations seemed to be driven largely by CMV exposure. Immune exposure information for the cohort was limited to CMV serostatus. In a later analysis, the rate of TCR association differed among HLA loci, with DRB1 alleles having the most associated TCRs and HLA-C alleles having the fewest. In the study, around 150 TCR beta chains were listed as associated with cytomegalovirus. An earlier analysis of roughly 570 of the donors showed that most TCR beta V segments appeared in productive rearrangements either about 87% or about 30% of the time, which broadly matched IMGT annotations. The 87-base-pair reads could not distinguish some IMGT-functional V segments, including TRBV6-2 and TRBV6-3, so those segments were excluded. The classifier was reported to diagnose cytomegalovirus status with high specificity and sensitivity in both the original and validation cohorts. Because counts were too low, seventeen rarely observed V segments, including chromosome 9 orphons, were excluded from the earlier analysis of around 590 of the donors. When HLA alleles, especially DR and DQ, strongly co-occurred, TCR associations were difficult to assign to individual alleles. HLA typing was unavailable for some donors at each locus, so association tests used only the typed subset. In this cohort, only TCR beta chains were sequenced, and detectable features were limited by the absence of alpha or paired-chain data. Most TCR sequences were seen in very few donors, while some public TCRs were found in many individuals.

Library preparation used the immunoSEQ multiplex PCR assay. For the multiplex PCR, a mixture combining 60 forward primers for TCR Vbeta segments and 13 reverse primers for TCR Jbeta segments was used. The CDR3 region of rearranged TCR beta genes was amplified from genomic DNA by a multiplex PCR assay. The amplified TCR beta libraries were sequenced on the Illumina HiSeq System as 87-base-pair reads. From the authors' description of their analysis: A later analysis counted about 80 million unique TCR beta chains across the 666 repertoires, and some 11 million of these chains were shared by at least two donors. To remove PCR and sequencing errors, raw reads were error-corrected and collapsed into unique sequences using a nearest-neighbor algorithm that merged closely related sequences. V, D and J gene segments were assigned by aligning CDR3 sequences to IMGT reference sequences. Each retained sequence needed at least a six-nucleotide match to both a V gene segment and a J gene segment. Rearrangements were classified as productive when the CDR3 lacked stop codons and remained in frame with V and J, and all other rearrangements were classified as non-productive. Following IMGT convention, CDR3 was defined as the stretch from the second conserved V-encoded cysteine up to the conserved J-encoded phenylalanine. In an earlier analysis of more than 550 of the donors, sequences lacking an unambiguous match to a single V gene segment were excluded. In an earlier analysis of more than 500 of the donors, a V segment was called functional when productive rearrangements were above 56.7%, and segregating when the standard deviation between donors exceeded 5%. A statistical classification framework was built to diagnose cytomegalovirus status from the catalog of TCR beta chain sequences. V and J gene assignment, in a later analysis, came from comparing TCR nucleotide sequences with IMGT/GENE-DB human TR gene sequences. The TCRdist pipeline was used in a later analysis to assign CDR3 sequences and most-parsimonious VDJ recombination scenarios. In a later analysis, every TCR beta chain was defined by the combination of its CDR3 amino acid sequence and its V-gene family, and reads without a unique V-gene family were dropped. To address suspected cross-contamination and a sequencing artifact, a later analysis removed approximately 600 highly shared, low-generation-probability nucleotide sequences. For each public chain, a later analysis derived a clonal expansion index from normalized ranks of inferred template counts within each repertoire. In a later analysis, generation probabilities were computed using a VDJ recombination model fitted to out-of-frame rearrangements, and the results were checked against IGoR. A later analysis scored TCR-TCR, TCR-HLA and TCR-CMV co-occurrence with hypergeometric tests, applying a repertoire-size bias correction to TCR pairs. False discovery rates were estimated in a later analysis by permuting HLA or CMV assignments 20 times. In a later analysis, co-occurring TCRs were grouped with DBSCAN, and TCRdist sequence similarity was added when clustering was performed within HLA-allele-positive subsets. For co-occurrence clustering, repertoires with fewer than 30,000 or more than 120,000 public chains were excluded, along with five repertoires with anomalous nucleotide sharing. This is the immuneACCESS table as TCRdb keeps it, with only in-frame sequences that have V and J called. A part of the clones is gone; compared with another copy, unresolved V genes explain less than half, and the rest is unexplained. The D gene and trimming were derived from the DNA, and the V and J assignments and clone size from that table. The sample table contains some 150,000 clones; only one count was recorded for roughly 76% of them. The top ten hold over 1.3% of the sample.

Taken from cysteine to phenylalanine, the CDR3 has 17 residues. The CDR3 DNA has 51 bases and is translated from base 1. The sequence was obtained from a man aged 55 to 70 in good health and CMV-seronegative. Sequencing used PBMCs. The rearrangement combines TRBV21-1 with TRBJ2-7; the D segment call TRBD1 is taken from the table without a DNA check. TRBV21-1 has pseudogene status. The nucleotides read TGTGCCAGCAGCAACGATATGGGACAGGGGATTTCCTACGAGCAGTACTTC. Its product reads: CASSNDMGQGISYEQYF.